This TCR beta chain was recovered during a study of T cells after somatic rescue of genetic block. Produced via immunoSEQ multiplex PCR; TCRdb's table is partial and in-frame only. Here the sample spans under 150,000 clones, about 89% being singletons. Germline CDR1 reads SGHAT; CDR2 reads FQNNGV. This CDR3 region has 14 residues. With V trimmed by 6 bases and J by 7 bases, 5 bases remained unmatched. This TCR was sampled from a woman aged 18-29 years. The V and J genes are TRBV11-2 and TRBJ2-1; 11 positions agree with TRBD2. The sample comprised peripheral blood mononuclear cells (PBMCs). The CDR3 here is CASRPGLAENEQFF. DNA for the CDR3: TGTGCCAGCAGACCGGGACTAGCGGAAAATGAGCAGTTCTTC.